The subject of this entry is one T cell receptor (beta chain). Its antigen is currently unknown. TCR beta from blood CD8+ and CD4+ T cells was sequenced. Negative isolation was used for CD8+ and CD4+ T cells and FACS enrichment for TEMRA cells. A quantity of about 0.5 to 1 ug RNA underwent reverse transcription using random hexamers. One entry per CDR3 protein results from TCRdb running MiXCR on the immunoSEQ multiplex PCR reads. The repertoire holds about 180,000 distinct CDR3 sequences, with roughly 94% as singletons. From germline, CDR1 is MNHEY and CDR2 SVGEGT. The ends were cut back, 6 bases at V and 3 bases at J, with 15 bases in the middle. This CDR3 region has 15 residues. This sample is drawn from a study of CD8 T cells in Susac syndrome. Findings and caveats of the study: The CD4+ T cell repertoires that were profiled in Susac syndrome showed no clonal expansion.

The genes are TRBV6-2 or TRBV6-3 and TRBJ1-5, with D perhaps matching TRBD1 (6 bases). The specimen sequenced was CD4+ T cells from PBMCs. This receptor was taken from a human donor with Susac syndrome. The CDR3, as DNA: TGTGCCAGCAGCCGGGGTGGGGGCATCAATCAGCCCCAGCATTTT. Protein product: CASSRGGGINQPQHF.